Following are 22 T cell receptor beta chains from one sample sequenced in a study of cytomegalovirus exposure and HLA in healthy donors. Use of 60 Vbeta and 13 Jbeta primers characterized the PCR. Repertoires were generated with immunoSEQ multiplex PCR, while TCRdb's copy carries only in-frame clones and drops some. This table has about 140,000 clones, around three quarters appearing once. Sample: PBMCs. These receptors originate from a man aged 18 to 29 in good health and CMV-seronegative.

The chain recombines TRBV6-1 with TRBJ2-2; 7 nucleotides align to TRBD2. Per the germline V gene, CDR1 is MNHNS and CDR2 is SASEGT. The ends lost 4 bases at V and 0 bases at J; junction bases unmatched: 2. CDR3 length: 15 amino acids. CDR3 DNA: TGTGCCAGCAGTGTCCGGGGGGCGAACACCGGGGAGCTGTTTTTT. It yields the protein CASSVRGANTGELFF.

The chain joins TRBV27 to TRBJ1-5; a possible D gene is TRBD1 (6 bases). The V gene lost 5 bases and the J gene lost 2 bases, with 13 bases spanning the gap. This CDR3 region has 15 residues. The germline gives CDR1 MNHEY, CDR2 SMNVEV (reference sequence). The CDR3 region is CASSPQGQRNQPQHF. The DNA of the CDR3 is TGTGCCAGCAGTCCCCAGGGACAACGCAATCAGCCCCAGCATTTT.

The CDR3 sequence is CASSLTGDTEAFF. Here the CDR3 DNA reads TGCGCCAGCAGCCTCACAGGGGACACTGAAGCTTTCTTT. This rearrangement joins TRBV5-1 to TRBJ1-1, with 7 bases identical to TRBD1. The trim removed 4 bases at V and 3 bases at J, leaving 3 bases unmatched. Germline CDR1 reads SGHRS; CDR2 reads YFSETQ. CDR3 length: 13 residues.

The J gene is TRBJ2-3, the V gene TRBV4-2, with a weak D call TRBD2 (6 bases). CDR1 and CDR2 from the germline V gene are LGHNA and YNFKEQ. V gave up 1 base and J gave up 7 bases, with 15 bases separating them. CDR3 length: 15 residues. CDR3 DNA sequence: TGTGCCAGCAGCCAAGCCCGGGACTCTGTACATACGCAGTATTTT. Encoded protein: CASSQARDSVHTQYF.

The chain combines TRBV7-6 with TRBJ1-1, with a weak D call TRBD1 (6 bases). Trimming stripped 0 bases from V and 4 bases from J, with 12 bases between. The CDR3 length is 15 residues. In germline, CDR1 is SGHVS, CDR2 FNYEAQ. The CDR3 sequence: CASSLAPTGLTEAFF. The DNA for the CDR3 is TGTGCCAGCAGCTTAGCCCCTACAGGGCTCACTGAAGCTTTCTTT. Variable domain in full (rest from reference TRBV7-6 and TRBJ1-1): GAGVSQSPRYKVTKRGQDVALRCDPISGHVSLYWYRQALGQGPEFLTYFNYEAQQDKSGLPNDRFSAERPEGSISTLTIQRTEQRDSAMYRCASSLAPTGLTEAFFGQGTRLTVV.

This chain uses TRBV4-3 with TRBJ1-5; 7 bases line up with TRBD1. Germline CDR1 and CDR2: LGHNA and YSLEER. V was pared by 3 bases and J by 10 bases, with 21 bases of the junction left unmatched. The CDR3 extends over 18 amino acids. This CDR3 reads CASSHSRGPLPESEPQHF. The DNA for the CDR3 is TGCGCCAGCAGCCACTCTAGGGGGCCTCTTCCCGAAAGTGAACCCCAGCATTTT.

The chain has TRBV2 and TRBJ2-3; D is possibly TRBD1 (6 bases). The ends were cut back, 2 bases at V and 5 bases at J, with 11 bases in the middle. The CDR3 has 14 amino acids. The germline gives CDR1 SNHLY, CDR2 FYNNEI. In DNA, the CDR3 is TGTGCCAGCAGTGAACCCCCCAGGGGAGATACGCAGTATTTT. It yields the protein CASSEPPRGDTQYF.

The count of this clone is one. The chain carries TRBV6-1 and TRBJ2-5; 7 nucleotides line up with TRBD1. V was pared by 0 bases and J by 5 bases, with 6 bases of the junction left unmatched. This CDR3 spans 15 amino acids. Germline values: CDR1 MNHNS, CDR2 SASEGT. This CDR3 reads CASSEAGGGQETQYF. The DNA of the CDR3 is TGTGCCAGCAGTGAAGCAGGGGGCGGACAGGAGACCCAGTACTTC.

The chain has TRBV7-9 and TRBJ1-2, with 9 nucleotides matching TRBD1. The germline gives CDR1 SEHNR, CDR2 FQNEAQ (reference sequence). The CDR3 has 16 residues. Trimming took 5 bases from V and 5 from J; bases not matched to a gene: 12. CDR3 amino acids: CASSGGATGGSYGYTF. As DNA, the CDR3 is TGTGCCAGCAGCGGGGGGGCGACAGGGGGATCGTATGGCTACACCTTC.

The chain is built from TRBV5-6 and TRBJ1-1, with D possibly matching TRBD1 (6 bases). The ends were cut back, 4 bases at V and 4 bases at J, with 23 bases in the middle. CDR1 is SGHDT, CDR2 YYEEEE, per germline. CDR3 length: 17 residues. The CDR3 region is CASSPDRQGSRSTEAFF. CDR3 bases: TGTGCCAGCAGCCCTGATAGGCAGGGGTCTAGGAGCACTGAAGCTTTCTTT. The entire variable domain, with the rest obtained from reference TRBV5-6 and TRBJ1-1, is as follows: DAGVTQSPTHLIKTRGQQVTLRCSPKSGHDTVSWYQQALGQGPQFIFQYYEEEERQRGNFPDRFSGHQFPNYSSELNVNALLLGDSALYLCASSPDRQGSRSTEAFFGQGTRLTVV.

This clone was detected once. The rearrangement links TRBV7-6 to TRBJ2-1; 12 nucleotides line up with TRBD2. The CDR3 consists of 16 residues. CDR1 is SGHVS and CDR2 is FNYEAQ in the germline V gene. The V and J ends lost 5 bases and 1 base, in that order; junction bases with no gene match: 3. The CDR3 loop reads CASSQTSGGSYNEQFF. The CDR3 DNA is TGTGCCAGCAGCCAGACTAGCGGGGGATCCTACAATGAGCAGTTCTTC.

The chain carries TRBV5-4 and TRBJ1-4; TRBD1 is a possible D gene (5 bases). V was shortened by 2 bases and J by 0 bases, with 11 bases between the two germline ends. Looked up from germline, CDR1 is SGHNT and CDR2 is YYREEE (reference sequence). This CDR3 has 16 amino acids. CDR3 region: CASSFFSTATNEKLFF. CDR3 coding DNA: TGTGCCAGCAGCTTTTTTTCGACAGCAACTAATGAAAAACTGTTTTTT. The whole variable domain, remainder taken from reference TRBV5-4 and TRBJ1-4, is ETGVTQSPTHLIKTRGQQVTLRCSSQSGHNTVSWYQQALGQGPQFIFQYYREEENGRGNFPPRFSGLQFPNYSSELNVNALELDDSALYLCASSFFSTATNEKLFFGSGTQLSVL.

The J gene is TRBJ1-2, the V gene TRBV27, with TRBD1 as a possible D gene (5 bases). The germline V gene has CDR1 MNHEY and CDR2 SMNVEV (reference sequence). The CDR3 is made up of 14 amino acids. The V and J ends lost 8 bases and 0 bases respectively, with 13 bases between them. DNA for the CDR3: TGTGCCAGCCGGATGGCGGGGGCTAACTATGGCTACACCTTC. Its protein product is CASRMAGANYGYTF.

This chain joins TRBV18 and TRBJ1-2, with a weak D call TRBD1 (5 bases). The CDR3 has 13 amino acids. Germline V gene sequence: CDR1 KGHSH, CDR2 LQKENI. V lost 3 bases and J lost 7, with 12 bases in between. CDR3 sequence reads: CASSPQGVAGYTF. CDR3 DNA: TGTGCCAGCTCACCCCAGGGTGTTGCTGGCTACACCTTC.

This chain links TRBV5-1 with TRBJ1-6; TRBD1 agrees at 8 bases. The germline V gene encodes CDR1 SGHRS and CDR2 YFSETQ. This CDR3 region has 15 residues. J was trimmed by 10 bases and V by 0 bases; bases with no gene match: 6. CDR3 bases: TGCGCCAGCAGCTTGGTCGGACAGGGTGCGTCACCCCTCCACTTT. It is translated as CASSLVGQGASPLHF.

The chain carries TRBV18 and TRBJ2-7; TRBD1 aligns across 9 bases. The trim removed 6 bases at V and 7 bases at J, leaving 13 bases unmatched. In germline, CDR1 is KGHSH, CDR2 LQKENI. The CDR3 sequence is 15 residues long. For the CDR3, the DNA is TGTGCCAGCTCCATTTATGGGACAGGGATTTCAGAGCAGTACTTC. Amino acid sequence: CASSIYGTGISEQYF.

This chain connects TRBV10-3 to TRBJ1-6, with 9 nucleotides matching TRBD1. J lost 0 bases, V lost 6 bases, and 9 bases had no gene match. This CDR3 contains 18 residues. Germline V gives CDR1 ENHRY, CDR2 SYGVKD. CDR3 sequence: CAIRTGGGDDSYNSPLHF. As DNA, the CDR3 is TGTGCCATCAGGACAGGGGGAGGGGACGACTCCTATAATTCACCCCTCCACTTT.

V is TRBV12-5 and J is TRBJ1-2; 8 nucleotides align to TRBD1. V trimming: 1 base; J trimming: 8 bases; junction bases outside the gene matches: 9. Germline CDR1 is LGHNT and CDR2 is FRNRAP. The CDR3 extends over 15 amino acids. CDR3 nucleotide sequence: TGTGCTAGTGGTTTGGCTCTATCAGGGGGCATAGGCTACACCTTC. Translation: CASGLALSGGIGYTF.

This clone was found a few times. The V and J genes are TRBV5-6 and TRBJ1-4; perhaps TRBD1 as D (5 bases). CDR3 size: 15 residues. Per germline, CDR1 SGHDT and CDR2 YYEEEE. V was clipped by 3 bases and J by 3 bases, with 12 bases between them. In nucleotides, the CDR3 is TGTGCCAGCAGCTACCAGACAGCCGCTAATGAAAAACTGTTTTTT. Translating it yields CASSYQTAANEKLFF.

The gene calls are TRBV18 and TRBJ1-1, with unresolved D. The CDR3 extends over 13 amino acids. The V and J ends lost 1 base and 5 bases respectively, with 8 bases between them. Germline CDR1 KGHSH, CDR2 LQKENI. The CDR3 reads CASSPQARTEAFF. The CDR3 DNA follows: TGTGCCAGCTCACCACAGGCGCGGACTGAAGCTTTCTTT.

As to this clone: The junction and the germline gene differ at one end; a read error may be behind it. The sample carries other DNA sequences with the same CDR3. The J gene is TRBJ2-3, the V gene TRBV2; 10 bases align to TRBD2. The CDR3 sequence is 16 residues long. Germline CDR1 SNHLY, CDR2 FYNNEI. CDR3 sequence: CASSVLAGVGTDTQYF. The CDR3 bases are TGTGCCAGCAGTGTTCTAGCGGGGGTCGGGACAGACACGCAGTATTTT.

This clone was seen only a few times. CDR3 protein: CASVSSGNTIYF. The CDR3 DNA reads TGTGCCAGCGTCAGCTCTGGAAACACCATATATTTT. The genes are TRBV6-5 and TRBJ1-3; D unclear. Germline CDR1 MNHEY, CDR2 SVGAGI. The CDR3 consists of 12 residues. V lost 8 bases to trimming and J lost 0 bases, with 5 bases between them.